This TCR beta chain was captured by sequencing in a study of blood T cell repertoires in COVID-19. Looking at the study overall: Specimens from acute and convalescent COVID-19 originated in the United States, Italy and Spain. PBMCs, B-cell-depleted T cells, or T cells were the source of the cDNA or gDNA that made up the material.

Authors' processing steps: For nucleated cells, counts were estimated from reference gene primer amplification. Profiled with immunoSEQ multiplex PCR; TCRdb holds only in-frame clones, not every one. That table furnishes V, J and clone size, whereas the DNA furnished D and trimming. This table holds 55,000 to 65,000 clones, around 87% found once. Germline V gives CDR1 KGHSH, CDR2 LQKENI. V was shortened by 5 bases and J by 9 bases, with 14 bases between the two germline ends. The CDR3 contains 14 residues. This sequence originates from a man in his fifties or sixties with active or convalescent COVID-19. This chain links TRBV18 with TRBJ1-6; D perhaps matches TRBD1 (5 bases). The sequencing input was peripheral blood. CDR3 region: CASSADSVRSPLHF. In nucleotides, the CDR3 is TGTGCCAGCTCAGCCGACAGTGTTCGTTCACCCCTCCACTTT.